Each of the 17 T cell receptor beta chains below was sequenced from the same sample in a study of a mutant IDH1 vaccine in newly diagnosed glioma. Sequencing used immunoSEQ multiplex PCR; TCRdb keeps in-frame clones, though not all of them. Found here are roughly 72,000 clones, about 91% of them singletons; the top ten hold under 0.6%. The antigens for these receptors are not known. The time point denotes: week 5, during vaccination. All doses held 300 ug of mutant IDH1 20-mer peptide, with topical imiquimod. Sample: PBMCs, taken from a glioma patient whose treatment included an IDH1 peptide vaccine. Every receptor here comes from a woman in her forties or fifties with glioma.

J is TRBJ2-3 and V is TRBV29-1, with a weak D call TRBD1 (7 bases). V was trimmed by 2 bases and J by 15 bases, leaving 18 bases between them. Germline CDR1 and CDR2: SQVTM and ANQGSEA. The CDR3 consists of 12 residues. CDR3 coding DNA: TGCAGCGTTGAAATTACGGCAGGGGGGAAATATTTT. Translating gives CSVEITAGGKYF.

This clone was recorded only once. The J gene is TRBJ2-7, the V gene TRBV5-1; 8 nucleotides agree with TRBD2. V was pared by 2 bases and J by 3 bases, with 4 bases of the junction left unmatched. Germline V gene data show CDR1 as SGHRS and CDR2 as YFSETQ. The CDR3 extends over 14 amino acids. The CDR3 sequence: CASSFSGKNYEQYF. As DNA, the CDR3 is TGCGCCAGCAGCTTTAGCGGGAAAAACTACGAGCAGTACTTC.

The chain uses TRBV30 and TRBJ1-2, with TRBD1 as a possible D gene (6 bases). From germline, CDR1 is GTSNPN and CDR2 SVGIG (reference sequence). This CDR3 is 14 amino acids long. V was clipped by 5 bases and J by 8 bases, with 21 bases between them. The CDR3 protein is CAWARGRTAGGYTF. CDR3 DNA sequence: TGTGCCTGGGCAAGGGGGAGGACAGCCGGCGGCTACACCTTC.

The J gene is TRBJ2-1, the V gene TRBV9; 7 nucleotides line up with TRBD2. This CDR3 is built from 14 residues. V trimming: 4 bases; J trimming: 7 bases; junction bases outside the gene matches: 8. The germline gives CDR1 SGDLS, CDR2 YYNGEE. The CDR3 nucleotides are TGTGCCAGCAGCTTCAGGACTAGGCTGAATGAGCAGTTCTTC. The encoded protein is CASSFRTRLNEQFF.

J is TRBJ2-7 and V is TRBV2; TRBD1 agrees at 7 bases. The CDR3 runs 13 residues. Trimming took 10 bases from V and 6 from J; bases not matched to a gene: 12. Germline values: CDR1 SNHLY, CDR2 FYNNEI. The CDR3 sequence: CATATGMIGEQYF. Written as DNA, the CDR3 is TGTGCCACTGCGACAGGGATGATAGGCGAGCAGTACTTC.

The chain joins TRBV5-5 to TRBJ2-7; D unclear. V lost 2 bases, J lost 5 bases, and 11 bases lay in between. Germline V CDR1 and CDR2: SGHKS, YYEKEE (reference sequence). There are 13 residues in the CDR3. The CDR3 loop reads CASSFFPVHEQYF. CDR3 DNA sequence: TGTGCCAGCAGCTTCTTCCCAGTCCACGAGCAGTACTTC.

This clone was observed a single time. The rearrangement uses TRBV7-3 and TRBJ2-7; D is uncertain. Germline CDR1 and CDR2: SGHTA and FQGTGA. V was cut by 2 bases and J by 2 bases, with 10 bases left in between. The CDR3 extends over 14 amino acids. In DNA form, the CDR3 reads TGTGCCAGCAGCTTAGCTTTAGGCCCCTACGAGCAGTACTTC. This sequence encodes CASSLALGPYEQYF.

The J gene is TRBJ2-6, the V gene TRBV5-4; unclear D gene. The germline V gene encodes CDR1 SGHNT and CDR2 YYREEE (reference sequence). The CDR3 length is 15 residues. Trimming took off 5 bases at V and 0 bases at J, with 9 bases between the two ends. The CDR3 DNA sequence: TGTGCCAGCAGGCAGCAGCTCTCTGGGGCCAACGTCCTGACTTTC. As protein: CASRQQLSGANVLTF.

The chain is built from TRBV28 and TRBJ2-3; 8 positions match TRBD2. After removal of 0 bases from V and 4 bases from J, the junction contained 3 bases not matched to a gene. Looked up from germline, CDR1 is MDHEN and CDR2 is SYDVKM. This CDR3 region has 15 residues. The CDR3 is CASSLWGTRADTQYF. The CDR3 DNA reads TGTGCCAGCAGTTTATGGGGGACTAGGGCAGATACGCAGTATTTT.

The rearrangement links TRBV18 to TRBJ2-7; no firm D call. From germline, CDR1 is KGHSH and CDR2 LQKENI. The CDR3 covers 16 residues. Trimming shortened V by 0 bases and J by 0 bases, and 12 bases separated the two germline ends. This CDR3 reads CASSPPRSVGSYEQYF. The CDR3 nucleotides read TGTGCCAGCTCACCACCTCGGAGCGTTGGCTCCTACGAGCAGTACTTC.

The chain is built from TRBV5-6 and TRBJ1-5, with TRBD1 identical over 9 bases. Germline-derived CDR1 and CDR2 are SGHDT and YYEEEE. There are 16 residues in the CDR3. V lost 2 bases, J lost 3 bases, and 6 bases stayed unmatched. The CDR3 DNA sequence: TGTGCCAGCAGCTTAAGGACAGGGGAATACAATCAGCCCCAGCATTTT. Its protein is CASSLRTGEYNQPQHF.

The rearrangement joins TRBV28 to TRBJ1-2; possible D gene TRBD1, 6 bases. CDR1 MDHEN and CDR2 SYDVKM come from the germline V gene. The CDR3 is 13 residues long. The V gene lost 2 bases and the J gene lost 5 bases, with 9 bases spanning the gap. CDR3 bases: TGTGCCAGCAGTTTACGGACAGTTTATGGCTACACCTTC. It specifies CASSLRTVYGYTF.

The chain couples TRBV9 to TRBJ1-2; 10 nucleotides line up with TRBD1. The V and J ends lost 0 bases and 8 bases, in that order; junction bases with no gene match: 22. This CDR3 comprises 20 residues. Germline CDR1 SGDLS, CDR2 YYNGEE. The CDR3 DNA reads TGTGCCAGCAGCGTAGCTGTTTCCCGGGACAGGGGCCGGGATGCGAGGGGCTACACCTTC. It encodes CASSVAVSRDRGRDARGYTF.

This chain joins TRBV2 and TRBJ2-5; D is tentatively TRBD1 or TRBD2 (6 bases each). The CDR3 is 15 residues long. V was pared by 1 base and J by 6 bases, with 15 bases between. CDR1 SNHLY and CDR2 FYNNEI come from the germline V gene. This CDR3 is CASSEGPRGPQTQYF. As DNA, the CDR3 is TGTGCCAGCAGTGAAGGACCCCGGGGGCCCCAGACCCAGTACTTC.

This chain connects TRBV19 to TRBJ1-4; maybe TRBD1 (6 bases). The CDR3 is made up of 12 amino acids. Between the trimmed V and J ends, which lost 5 bases and 13 bases, there was a span of 14 bases. CDR1 and CDR2 (germline): LNHDA, SQIVND (reference sequence). The CDR3 spells CASSLYRDILFF. As DNA, the CDR3 is TGTGCCAGTAGTCTGTACCGGGACATACTGTTTTTT. Complete variable domain (other parts from reference TRBV19 and TRBJ1-4): DGGITQSPKYLFRKEGQNVTLSCEQNLNHDAMYWYRQDPGQGLRLIYYSQIVNDFQKGDIAEGYSVSREKKESFPLTVTSAQKNPTAFYLCASSLYRDILFFGSGTQLSVL.

V usage is TRBV9 and J usage is TRBJ1-4, with unresolved D. CDR1 is SGDLS and CDR2 is YYNGEE in the germline V gene. CDR3 length: 14 amino acids. Trimming pared 4 bases from V and 0 bases from J, leaving 7 bases between. The CDR3, as DNA: TGTGCCAGCAGCATCGGGACAACTAATGAAAAACTGTTTTTT. Translating it yields CASSIGTTNEKLFF.

This sequence joins TRBV28 and TRBJ2-7; D is unresolved. Between the trimmed V and J ends, which lost 7 bases and 2 bases, there was a span of 9 bases. The CDR3 length is 12 residues. Germline values: CDR1 MDHEN, CDR2 SYDVKM. CDR3 amino acids: CASISNTYEQYF. DNA of the CDR3: TGTGCCAGCATATCAAATACCTACGAGCAGTACTTC. Full variable domain (outside the CDR3, taken from reference TRBV28 and TRBJ2-7): DVKVTQSSRYLVKRTGEKVFLECVQDMDHENMFWYRQDPGLGLRLIYFSYDVKMKEKGDIPEGYSVSREKKERFSLILESASTNQTSMYLCASISNTYEQYFGPGTRLTVT.